The next 32 T cell receptor beta chains were all read from a single sample in a study of resident and recirculating memory T cells in vitiligo. Sequenced by immunoSEQ multiplex PCR; TCRdb stores in-frame clones only, minus some. The data show 40,000 to 50,000 clones, roughly 91% seen once. Sequencing was done on a sample of blood. The receptors stem from a male donor with vitiligo.

The V call is TRBV9, the J call TRBJ1-5; tentatively, D is TRBD1 (5 bases). There are 14 residues in the CDR3. Between the trimmed V and J ends, which lost 3 bases and 6 bases, there was a span of 13 bases. CDR1 and CDR2 from the germline V gene are SGDLS and YYNGEE. This CDR3 reads CASSEQGSGQPQHF. The DNA of the CDR3 is TGTGCCAGCAGCGAGCAGGGCAGTGGTCAGCCCCAGCATTTT. The full variable domain, completed using reference TRBV9 and TRBJ1-5, is DSGVTQTPKHLITATGQRVTLRCSPRSGDLSVYWYQQSLDQGLQFLIQYYNGEERAKGNILERFSAQQFPDLHSELNLSSLELGDSALYFCASSEQGSGQPQHFGDGTRLSIL.

The chain uses TRBV2 and TRBJ1-4; possibly TRBD1 for D (5 bases). The germline CDR1 and CDR2 sequences are SNHLY and FYNNEI. The ends were cut back, 4 bases at V and 7 bases at J, with 16 bases in the middle. This CDR3 spans 15 amino acids. The CDR3 is CASSVAAGIFEKLFF. The DNA of the CDR3 is TGTGCCAGCAGTGTGGCGGCAGGGATTTTTGAAAAACTGTTTTTT.

The chain links TRBV5-1 to TRBJ1-3; D gene ambiguous. The germline V gene encodes CDR1 SGHRS and CDR2 YFSETQ. V lost 0 bases and J 0 bases, leaving 7 bases between the germline ends. This CDR3 region has 15 residues. The CDR3: CASSLASHSGNTIYF. The CDR3 DNA sequence: TGCGCCAGCAGCTTGGCTAGTCACTCTGGAAACACCATATATTTT.

The rearrangement joins TRBV5-8 to TRBJ1-4, with TRBD1 as a possible D gene (6 bases). Germline V gene data show CDR1 as SGHTS and CDR2 as YDEGEE. The CDR3 runs 15 residues. The V and J ends lost 4 bases and 7 bases respectively, with 17 bases between them. The CDR3: CASSPGQNVAEKLFF. CDR3 sequence (DNA): TGTGCCAGCAGCCCCGGACAGAACGTAGCTGAAAAACTGTTTTTT.

The V and J genes are TRBV29-1 and TRBJ2-6; D possibly corresponds to TRBD2 (5 bases). Trimming took off 7 bases at V and 0 bases at J, with 13 bases between the two ends. From germline, CDR1 is SQVTM and CDR2 ANQGSEA. The CDR3 has 15 amino acids. CDR3 sequence (DNA): TGCAGCGCCCAGGTCGGGGTCTCTGGGGCCAACGTCCTGACTTTC. This codes for CSAQVGVSGANVLTF. Full variable domain (missing parts from reference TRBV29-1 and TRBJ2-6): SAVISQKPSRDICQRGTSLTIQCQVDSQVTMMFWYRQQPGQSLTLIATANQGSEATYESGFVIDKFPISRPNLTFSTLTVSNMSPEDSSIYLCSAQVGVSGANVLTFGAGSRLTVL.

The rearrangement links TRBV7-6 to TRBJ2-1, with 12 positions matching TRBD2. Germline loops: CDR1 SGHVS, CDR2 FNYEAQ. This CDR3 is built from 17 residues. Trimming at V came to 5 bases and at J to 10 bases, leaving 15 bases not matched to a gene. In DNA form, the CDR3 reads TGTGCCAGCAGCCCCACCACTAGCGGGGGGCCATTCGGGGAGCAGTTCTTC. Translating gives CASSPTTSGGPFGEQFF.

This chain's CDR3 is CASSQLDTLRGNTEAFF. CDR3 in DNA: TGTGCCAGCAGCCAGCTGGACACCCTAAGGGGAAACACTGAAGCTTTCTTT. The rearrangement links TRBV5-6 to TRBJ1-1; tentatively, D is TRBD1 (5 bases). In germline, CDR1 is SGHDT, CDR2 YYEEEE. V was trimmed by 4 bases and J by 2 bases, leaving 21 bases between them. CDR3 length equals 17 residues.

Here the CDR3 DNA reads TGTGCCTGGAACCTAGCGGGGCAAGAGACCCAGTACTTC. Translation gives CAWNLAGQETQYF. V and J are TRBV30 and TRBJ2-5; 9 positions agree with TRBD2. Germline V gives CDR1 GTSNPN, CDR2 SVGIG (reference sequence). The V segment lost 4 bases and the J segment 2 bases; nucleotides outside the gene matches: 2. The CDR3 runs 13 residues.

The rearrangement uses TRBV9 and TRBJ1-5; 11 nucleotides agree with TRBD1. CDR1 and CDR2 from the germline V gene are SGDLS and YYNGEE. This CDR3 comprises 16 residues. Trimming took 5 bases from V and 0 from J; bases not matched to a gene: 4. CDR3 protein: CASSGTGGFSNQPQHF. Here the CDR3 DNA reads TGTGCCAGCAGTGGGACAGGGGGTTTTAGCAATCAGCCCCAGCATTTT.

The V and J genes are TRBV30 and TRBJ1-5; the match to TRBD1 covers 7 bases. Germline V gives CDR1 GTSNPN, CDR2 SVGIG (reference sequence). This CDR3 is built from 13 residues. Losses at the gene ends were 2 bases for V and 4 bases for J; bases not matched to a gene: 2. CDR3: CAWSRDSNQPQHF. The CDR3 bases are TGTGCCTGGAGTCGGGACAGTAATCAGCCCCAGCATTTT.

The chain employs TRBV12-5 and TRBJ2-5; 7 bases agree with TRBD2. CDR3 length: 16 residues. Trimming took 0 bases from V and 1 from J; bases not matched to a gene: 5. Germline V CDR1 and CDR2: LGHNT, FRNRAP. The CDR3 protein is CASGLVVGGGQETQYF. In DNA, the CDR3 is TGTGCTAGTGGTTTGGTGGTCGGCGGGGGCCAAGAGACCCAGTACTTC.

This chain uses TRBV5-6 with TRBJ2-7, with 8 bases identical to TRBD1. Trimming took 5 bases from V and 4 from J; bases not matched to a gene: 5. The CDR3 sequence is 13 residues long. CDR1 is SGHDT and CDR2 is YYEEEE in the germline V gene. CDR3 DNA: TGTGCCAGCAGAGGACAGGGTGGGTACGAGCAGTACTTC. It is translated as CASRGQGGYEQYF. Drawing the rest from reference TRBV5-6 and TRBJ2-7, the complete variable domain is DAGVTQSPTHLIKTRGQQVTLRCSPKSGHDTVSWYQQALGQGPQFIFQYYEEEERQRGNFPDRFSGHQFPNYSSELNVNALLLGDSALYLCASRGQGGYEQYFGPGTRLTVT.

The chain joins TRBV30 to TRBJ2-5; D unresolved. Between the trimmed V and J ends, which lost 1 base and 0 bases, there was a span of 18 bases. Germline CDR1 reads GTSNPN; CDR2 reads SVGIG (reference sequence). This CDR3 has 17 residues. CDR3 nucleotides: TGTGCCTGGAGTGCACCGCTTAGCCCCTCGTACCAAGAGACCCAGTACTTC. It yields the protein CAWSAPLSPSYQETQYF.

A note on this clone: Relative to the germline gene, one junction end is altered; a read error may explain this. The V call is TRBV10-3, the J call TRBJ1-1; weak D call: TRBD1 (5 bases). Germline lookup yields CDR1 ENHRY and CDR2 SYGVKD. CDR3 size: 12 residues. The CDR3 nucleotides read TGTGCCATGAGTGAAGGGGACACTGAAGCTTTCTTT. As protein: CAMSEGDTEAFF.

The chain carries TRBV25-1 and TRBJ2-7, with D tentatively TRBD2 (7 bases). CDR3 length equals 13 residues. Germline V gene sequence: CDR1 MGHDK, CDR2 SYGVNS. The germline V and J ends were trimmed by 8 bases and 6 bases, with 17 bases remaining between them. The CDR3 DNA reads TGTGCCAGCTCCCAAGGGGGGGGAGGCGAGCAGTACTTC. Its protein product is CASSQGGGGEQYF.

The chain is built from TRBV30 and TRBJ1-1; tentatively, D is TRBD1 (5 bases). CDR1 and CDR2 (germline): GTSNPN, SVGIG (reference sequence). The CDR3 is 13 residues long. The germline V and J ends were trimmed by 0 bases and 4 bases, with 9 bases remaining between them. The CDR3 DNA follows: TGTGCCTGGAGTGTTTGGGGGGGCACTGAAGCTTTCTTT. This gives the protein CAWSVWGGTEAFF.

This chain links TRBV27 with TRBJ2-7, with D possibly being TRBD1 (6 bases). This CDR3 is built from 12 residues. The ends were cut back, 11 bases at V and 2 bases at J, with 13 bases in the middle. CDR1 MNHEY and CDR2 SMNVEV come from the germline V gene (reference sequence). CDR3 nucleotide sequence: TGTGCCGCCTGGACAGCCGCCTACGAGCAGTACTTC. It yields the protein CAAWTAAYEQYF.

The chain's CDR3 is CASSFSRGNYGYTF. DNA for the CDR3: TGTGCCAGCAGCTTTTCCAGGGGAAACTATGGCTACACCTTC. The rearrangement uses TRBV5-6 and TRBJ1-2, with D possibly being TRBD1 (6 bases). CDR1 is SGHDT and CDR2 is YYEEEE in the germline V gene. V was clipped by 2 bases and J by 2 bases, with 10 bases between them. The CDR3 length is 14 residues.

The chain uses TRBV7-3 and TRBJ2-5; D might be TRBD1 (6 bases). The CDR3 loop spans 14 amino acids. Trimming stripped 5 bases from V and 0 bases from J, with 10 bases between. Germline V CDR1 and CDR2: SGHTA, FQGTGA. The CDR3 protein is CASSLAGDQETQYF. CDR3 bases: TGTGCCAGCAGCCTAGCAGGGGACCAAGAGACCCAGTACTTC.

The rearrangement joins TRBV6-5 to TRBJ2-5, with 8 bases fitting TRBD2. The J call may be incorrect, as the DNA end agrees better with TRBJ2-7. The CDR3 runs 14 residues. CDR1 is MNHEY and CDR2 is SVGAGI in the germline V gene. CDR3 coding DNA: TGTGCCAGCAGCCCGGGGGGGAATTCCTACGAGCAGTACTTC. Amino acid sequence: CASSPGGNSYEQYF.

V and J are TRBV15 and TRBJ2-5; 7 bases fit TRBD2. Germline CDR1 reads LNHNV; CDR2 reads YYDKDF (reference sequence). There are 16 residues in the CDR3. V dropped 2 bases and J dropped 1; count of bases not matched to a gene: 7. CDR3 DNA: TGTGCCACCAGCAGACCGGCCAGCGGGGCCCAAGAGACCCAGTACTTC. This encodes CATSRPASGAQETQYF.

The chain has TRBV15 and TRBJ1-2; D is undetermined. This CDR3 spans 14 amino acids. Germline CDR1 and CDR2: LNHNV and YYDKDF (reference sequence). V was cut by 1 base and J by 3 bases, with 9 bases left in between. As DNA, the CDR3 is TGTGCCACCAGCAGAGGCCAGTTCGACTATGGCTACACCTTC. Its protein is CATSRGQFDYGYTF. The entire variable domain, with the rest obtained from reference TRBV15 and TRBJ1-2, is as follows: DAMVIQNPRYQVTQFGKPVTLSCSQTLNHNVMYWYQQKSSQAPKLLFHYYDKDFNNEADTPDNFQSRRPNTSFCFLDIRSPGLGDTAMYLCATSRGQFDYGYTFGSGTRLTVV.

The chain couples TRBV7-3 to TRBJ2-1, with D maybe TRBD2 (7 bases). V was clipped by 6 bases and J by 4 bases, with 19 bases between them. The V gene's germline CDR1 is SGHTA and CDR2 FQGTGA. CDR3 length: 16 residues. The CDR3 DNA is TGTGCCAGCAGACGAGGAGGCGGGGGCCCTTACAATGAGCAGTTCTTC. Its protein is CASRRGGGGPYNEQFF.

This clone came up once. This chain uses TRBV12-2 with TRBJ2-7; the tabulated D call, TRBD2, remains unverified against the DNA. TRBV12-2 is a listed pseudogene. There are 11 residues in the CDR3. CDR3 coding DNA: TGTGCAAGTCGCTTAATGAGGGAGCAGTACTTC. Translating it yields CASRLMREQYF.

The V and J genes are TRBV4-2 and TRBJ1-3, with 10 nucleotides matching TRBD1. Germline V lookup: CDR1 LGHNA, CDR2 YNFKEQ. CDR3 size: 19 residues. J lost 4 bases, V lost 4 bases, and 16 bases had no gene match. The CDR3 spells CASSRDRGGNLIPGNTIYF. In nucleotides, the CDR3 is TGTGCCAGCAGCCGGGACAGGGGAGGAAACTTGATCCCGGGAAACACCATATATTTT.

CDR3 DNA sequence: TGTGCCAGCACCAGAAATAGCAATCAGCCCCAGCATTTT. This translates into CASTRNSNQPQHF. The V gene is TRBV2, the J gene TRBJ1-5; D is unresolved. In germline, CDR1 is SNHLY, CDR2 FYNNEI. There are 13 residues in the CDR3. Between the trimmed V and J ends, which lost 7 bases and 0 bases, there was a span of 7 bases.

The genes are TRBV19 and TRBJ2-2; TRBD1 agrees at 9 bases. CDR1 LNHDA and CDR2 SQIVND come from the germline V gene (reference sequence). The ends lost 7 bases at V and 1 base at J; junction bases unmatched: 1. The CDR3 covers 14 residues. In DNA, the CDR3 is TGTGCCAGTAACAGGGGGCAGAACACCGGGGAGCTGTTTTTT. It specifies CASNRGQNTGELFF.

The chain has TRBV11-1 and TRBJ2-1; a weak D match, TRBD2 (6 bases). The CDR3 sequence is 15 residues long. V dropped 5 bases and J dropped 0 bases, with 11 bases sitting between them. Germline lookup yields CDR1 SGHAT and CDR2 FQDESV (reference sequence). For the CDR3, the DNA is TGTGCCAGCAGCCGAGACGGGAGCTCCTACAATGAGCAGTTCTTC. Encoded protein: CASSRDGSSYNEQFF.

The gene calls are TRBV6-5 and TRBJ2-5, with D possibly being TRBD1 (5 bases). This CDR3 region has 14 residues. With 8 bases removed from V and 4 bases from J, the gap between germline ends came to 17 bases. Germline CDR1 is MNHEY and CDR2 is SVGAGI. The CDR3: CASWVGRWGETQYF. The CDR3 bases are TGTGCCAGCTGGGTGGGGCGTTGGGGAGAGACCCAGTACTTC.

The gene calls are TRBV2 and TRBJ1-6, with a possible D match to TRBD1 (5 bases). There are 14 residues in the CDR3. Germline CDR1 reads SNHLY; CDR2 reads FYNNEI. Trimming left V 3 bases short and J 10 bases short, with 13 bases between. CDR3 bases: TGTGCCAGCAGTGAGACAGTCTCTCGCTCACCCCTCCACTTT. Protein sequence: CASSETVSRSPLHF.

This clone was counted a few times. The chain combines TRBV18 with TRBJ1-6, with a tentative D call TRBD1 (5 bases). V lost 6 bases to trimming and J lost 7 bases, with 10 bases between them. Germline V gene sequence: CDR1 KGHSH, CDR2 LQKENI. CDR3 length: 13 residues. CDR3: CASSPDTNSPLHF. The CDR3 DNA is TGTGCCAGCTCTCCGGACACAAATTCACCCCTCCACTTT.

The CDR3 loop is CASSLGVRTGAQETQYF. DNA of the CDR3: TGTGCCAGCAGCTTAGGGGTCCGGACAGGAGCACAAGAGACCCAGTACTTC. This chain connects TRBV7-2 to TRBJ2-5; TRBD1 aligns across 7 bases. The J segment lost 2 bases and the V segment lost 1 base, leaving 10 bases of the junction unmatched. Germline CDR1 is SGHTA and CDR2 is FQGNSA. The CDR3 is 17 residues long.